These T cell receptor beta chains were read from a single sample in a study of T cell repertoires in cytomegalovirus infection. TCRdb analysed the reads with MiXCR anew, one entry per CDR3 protein. Among hundreds of thousands of distinct CDR3 sequences listed, over 7.5% were seen once. Sequencing was performed on PBMCs. The origin of the receptors is a human donor in good health (CMV status not recorded). Some clones in this sample may be carry-over from other donors' samples. Both conserved end residues are part of each CDR3. D genes are given only for firm matches. Expanded clones are given a class, and other clones once, few, many or no size at all.

>TRBJ2-1|TRBD2|TRBV7-2|19|-
TGTGCCAGCAGCTTAGGCTTTAGCGGGGGTTTTCCCTCCTACAATGAGCAGTTCTTC
CASSLGFSGGFPSYNEQFF
>TRBJ2-4|TRBD2|TRBV4-3|18|many
TGCGCCAGCAGCCAAGATAGGTCTAGCGGAGCACACAAAAACATTCAGTACTTC
CASSQDRSSGAHKNIQYF
>TRBJ2-7|-|TRBV2|13|-
TGTGCCAGCAAAAAGGATCACTCCTACGAGCAGTACTTC
CASKKDHSYEQYF
>TRBJ1-4|TRBD1|TRBV20-1|14|-
TGCAGTGCTTTCGGGACAGGGCGCGGTGAAAAACTGTTTTTT
CSAFGTGRGEKLFF
>TRBJ2-5|TRBD2|TRBV7-2|16|many
TGTGCCAGCAGCTTAGTGGGACTAGCGGGAGAAGAGACCCAGTACTTC
CASSLVGLAGEETQYF
>TRBJ2-5|TRBD2|TRBV20-1|14|-
TGCAGTGCCCCCGCCGGAAGCGGGGGACCGACCCAGTACTTC
CSAPAGSGGPTQYF
>TRBJ1-2|TRBD1|TRBV19|15|-
TGTGCCAGTAGTATCGTCAGGGGGGGAGACTATGGCTACACCTTC
CASSIVRGGDYGYTF
>TRBJ2-6|TRBD1|TRBV5-4|16|few
TGTGCCAGCAGCTTGACGTGGACAGGTGGGGCCAACGTCCTGACTTTC
CASSLTWTGGANVLTF
>TRBJ1-6|-|TRBV27|13|few
TGTGCCACCAAGGGGGGGACAAATTCACCCCTCCACTTT
CATKGGTNSPLHF
>TRBJ2-1|TRBD2|TRBV7-8|15|many
TGTGCCAGCAGCTTCCTAGCCAGGGAGGGAGATGAGCAGTTCTTC
CASSFLAREGDEQFF
>TRBJ1-4|-|TRBV7-2|15|-
TGTGCCAGCAGCTACCCACGTTCGGTGGGGGAAAAACTGTTTTTT
CASSYPRSVGEKLFF
>TRBJ2-7|-|TRBV25-1|12|-
TGTGCCAGCAGTGATCCGGGCCGCGAGCAGTACTTC
CASSDPGREQYF
>TRBJ2-7|-|TRBV7-2|14|few
TGTGCCAGCAGCTTAAGGGAGGGGGACTACGAGCAGTACTTC
CASSLREGDYEQYF
>TRBJ2-3|-|TRBV4-1|17|many
TGCGCCAGCAGCCAACCCCCTGCCAGCAAAGGCGCAGATACGCAGTATTTT
CASSQPPASKGADTQYF
>TRBJ2-7|-|TRBV4-2|15|-
TGTGCCAGCAGCCAAGATCTGGTGGGGGTGCTCGAGCAGTACTTC
CASSQDLVGVLEQYF
>TRBJ1-5|-|TRBV10-3|12|-
TGTGCCATCAGTGGACAGAATCAGCCCCAGCATTTT
CAISGQNQPQHF
>TRBJ2-3|-|TRBV28|12|many
TGTGCCAGCAGTTTGTACCGGGATACGCAGTATTTT
CASSLYRDTQYF
>TRBJ1-4|-|TRBV7-2|17|few
TGTGCCAGCAGCCAACGGGGGGTCCTATTACCTAATGAAAAACTGTTTTTT
CASSQRGVLLPNEKLFF
>TRBJ1-6|TRBD1|TRBV27|16|few
TGTGCCAGCCGAGGACAGGGGGCTAGACGGGATTCACCCCTCCACTTT
CASRGQGARRDSPLHF
>TRBJ1-1|-|TRBV25-1|15|many
TGTGCCAGCAGTGAATTAGATCGGGCGACAGCCGAAGCTTTCTTT
CASSELDRATAEAFF
>TRBJ2-4|TRBD1|TRBV6-1|16|-
TGTGCCAGCAGCCAAGACAGGGGCTTTGCCAAAAACATTCAGTACTTC
CASSQDRGFAKNIQYF
>TRBJ2-2|-|TRBV20-1|14|-
TGCAGTGCTAGAATACAGCCCAACACCGGGGAGCTGTTTTTT
CSARIQPNTGELFF
>TRBJ2-5|-|TRBV7-2|12|many
TGTGCCAGCAGCTTAGCAGGCGAGACCCAGTACTTC
CASSLAGETQYF
>TRBJ2-1|TRBD2|TRBV28|15|-
TGTGCCAGCAGTTTACGGGAGGCCTCATACAATGAGCAGTTCTTC
CASSLREASYNEQFF
>TRBJ2-5|-|TRBV7-2|14|many
TGTGCCAGCAGCTTTTCCGGGAGAAAAGAGACCCAGTACTTC
CASSFSGRKETQYF
>TRBJ1-1|-|TRBV28|14|-
TGTGCCAGCAGTTTATTTAGGGGCGCGCTGATCATCCTCTTT
CASSLFRGALIILF
>TRBJ2-3|-|TRBV18|14|-
TGTGCCAGCTCACCGAACGGACCATCGGATACGCAGTATTTT
CASSPNGPSDTQYF
>TRBJ1-6|-|TRBV20-1|13|few
TGCAGTGCTTTCCGGGGTAGTAATTCACCCCTCCACTTT
CSAFRGSNSPLHF
>TRBJ2-1|-|TRBV2|12|-
TGTGCCAGCAGGGGAAGTAGGGATGAGCAGTTCTTC
CASRGSRDEQFF
>TRBJ2-1|TRBD2|TRBV28|15|many
TGTGCCAGCAGTGGGAGGACTAGCGGAGACAATGAGCAGTTCTTC
CASSGRTSGDNEQFF
>TRBJ1-3|-|TRBV7-2|17|many
TGTGCCAGCAGCCCCCGTGCGACTGGGACCTCTGGAAACACCATATATTTT
CASSPRATGTSGNTIYF
>TRBJ2-5|-|TRBV7-2|16|many
TGTGCCAGCAGCTTATATGCCACGAACCGCCTAGAGACCCAGTACTTC
CASSLYATNRLETQYF
>TRBJ1-5|-|TRBV12-3/TRBV12-4|13|many
TGTGCCAGCAGTTTCAGCAGTACTCAGCCCCAGCATTTT
CASSFSSTQPQHF
>TRBJ2-2|-|TRBV19|14|few
TGTGCCAGTAATCTGACACCCGGGACCGGGGAGCTGTTTTTT
CASNLTPGTGELFF
>TRBJ1-1|-|TRBV28|15|many
TGTGCCAGCAACAGAGGGGGGGAACAGGGCACTGAAGCTTTCTTT
CASNRGGEQGTEAFF
>TRBJ2-3|-|TRBV7-2|15|few
TGTGCCAGCAGCCCAGTTTCCGGGCTATCAGATACGCAGTATTTT
CASSPVSGLSDTQYF
>TRBJ2-1|-|TRBV7-9|19|few
TGTGCCAGCAGCTTACCCGGGACACAAAGAAAGAGCTCCTACAATGAGCAGTTCTTC
CASSLPGTQRKSSYNEQFF
>TRBJ2-3|TRBD2|TRBV9|17|-
TGTGCCAGCAGCGACCGAAACTCTAGCGGACTAACCGATACGCAGTATTTT
CASSDRNSSGLTDTQYF
>TRBJ1-2|-|TRBV14|13|few
TGTGCCAGCAGCCATGGGAATTCCTATGGCTACACCTTC
CASSHGNSYGYTF
>TRBJ1-5|TRBD1|TRBV30|13|few
TGTGCCGGCCGGACAGGGCGCAATCAGCCCCAGCATTTT
CAGRTGRNQPQHF
>TRBJ2-5|-|TRBV27|15|few
TGTGCCAGCAGTTTTATCGGGGACCGACAAGAGACCCAGTACTTC
CASSFIGDRQETQYF
>TRBJ2-6|-|TRBV27|16|many
TGTGCCAGCAGTTGGGACACCAGCCCCGGGGCCAACGTCCTGACTTTC
CASSWDTSPGANVLTF
>TRBJ1-2|TRBD1|TRBV25-1|13|few
TGTGCCAGCAGGGGACAGGGCTTCTATGGCTACACCTTC
CASRGQGFYGYTF
>TRBJ2-3|-|TRBV7-2|15|many
TGTGCCAGCAGCTTGGAGGGCGCTGGGACAGATACGCAGTATTTT
CASSLEGAGTDTQYF
>TRBJ1-2|-|TRBV6-2/TRBV6-3|14|many
TGTGCCAGCAGACCGGACGGAATCCTCTATGGCTACACCTTC
CASRPDGILYGYTF
>TRBJ2-7|-|TRBV6-2/TRBV6-3|14|-
TGTGCCAGCAGGCCCCTAACGGGAGCCCCGTCGCAGTACTTC
CASRPLTGAPSQYF
>TRBJ1-5|-|TRBV5-5|16|-
TGTGCCAGCAGCTCTCGGGCCGATCGGAGCAATCAGCCCCAGCATTTT
CASSSRADRSNQPQHF
>TRBJ2-2|-|TRBV7-3|16|many
TGTGCCAGCAGCTTAAAACGGACAACGAACACCGGGGAGCTGTTTTTT
CASSLKRTTNTGELFF
>TRBJ2-5|TRBD2|TRBV7-2|16|-
TGTGCCAGCAGCTTAGCGGGGGGGAGGTCCCAAGAGACCCAGTACTTC
CASSLAGGRSQETQYF
>TRBJ2-2|TRBD2|TRBV3-1|16|-
TGTGCCAGCAGCCCCCCTGGCGGGGGGGGCGCCGGGGAGCTGTTTTTT
CASSPPGGGGAGELFF
>TRBJ2-1|-|TRBV19|12|few
TGTGCCAGTAGTATAGAGGCCAATGAGCAGTTCTTC
CASSIEANEQFF
>TRBJ1-2|-|TRBV14|13|-
TGTGCCAGCAGCCAACGGGGAGGCTATGGCTACACCTTC
CASSQRGGYGYTF
>TRBJ1-1|-|TRBV12-3/TRBV12-4|17|few
TGTGCCAGCAGTTCGCTTTCACAAGCCCATATGAACACTGAAGCTTTCTTT
CASSSLSQAHMNTEAFF